The 20 T cell receptor beta chains below were found in one sample sequenced in a study of T cell changes during pregnancy in multiple sclerosis. Method: immunoSEQ multiplex PCR; TCRdb's copy keeps in-frame clones and lacks some. Of over 45,000 clones in the sample, over 90% are singletons; the top ten hold 2.6%. Sequencing was performed on CD8+ T cells from peripheral blood mononuclear cells, taken in the third trimester of pregnancy. The receptor source for this set is a female donor with multiple sclerosis, enrolled in a pregnancy study.

The chain joins TRBV5-8 to TRBJ2-6; 9 bases match TRBD1. The CDR3 length is 17 residues. V dropped 0 bases and J dropped 0; count of bases not matched to a gene: 1. From germline, CDR1 is SGHTS and CDR2 YDEGEE. The CDR3 bases are TGTGCCAGCAGCTTGGGACAGGGGGACTCTGGGGCCAACGTCCTGACTTTC. Its translation is CASSLGQGDSGANVLTF. Combining the CDR3 with reference TRBV5-8 and TRBJ2-6 gives the whole variable domain EAGVTQSPTHLIKTRGQQATLRCSPISGHTSVYWYQQALGLGLQFLLWYDEGEERNRGNFPPRFSGRQFPNYSSELNVNALELEDSALYLCASSLGQGDSGANVLTFGAGSRLTVL.

This chain uses TRBV27 with TRBJ2-7, with TRBD2 matching over 7 bases. The trim removed 6 bases at V and 2 bases at J, leaving 7 bases unmatched. CDR3 size: 14 residues. In germline, CDR1 is MNHEY, CDR2 SMNVEV (reference sequence). The CDR3 loop reads CASRLGGSTYEQYF. In nucleotides, the CDR3 is TGTGCCAGCAGGTTGGGCGGGAGCACCTACGAGCAGTACTTC.

This rearrangement joins TRBV15 to TRBJ1-1, with D unclear. The CDR3 covers 13 residues. Trimming removed 5 bases at V and 2 bases at J, with 9 bases between. CDR1 and CDR2 (germline): LNHNV, YYDKDF (reference sequence). The CDR3 sequence: CATSPAGNTEAFF. The CDR3 DNA follows: TGTGCCACCAGCCCGGCGGGAAACACTGAAGCTTTCTTT.

The chain's CDR3 is CASSVRTGGGGPQHF. CDR3 in DNA: TGTGCCAGCAGTGTTAGGACAGGGGGCGGGGGGCCCCAGCATTTT. This chain connects TRBV6-1 to TRBJ1-5; 11 bases match TRBD1. The ends lost 4 bases at V and 9 bases at J; junction bases unmatched: 8. CDR1 is MNHNS, CDR2 SASEGT, per germline. The CDR3 totals 15 residues.

The chain is built from TRBV7-9 and TRBJ1-1; D is unclear. The germline V gene encodes CDR1 SEHNR and CDR2 FQNEAQ (reference sequence). V shed 3 bases and J shed 2 bases, with 7 bases lying between them. The CDR3 sequence is 13 residues long. The CDR3 DNA reads as TGTGCCAGCAGCTTGAACAGCAACACTGAAGCTTTCTTT. It codes for CASSLNSNTEAFF.

As regards this clone: Other DNA sequences in the same sample also yield this CDR3. V is TRBV4-2 and J is TRBJ1-5; 7 positions match TRBD1. This CDR3 comprises 17 residues. Germline-derived CDR1 and CDR2 are LGHNA and YNFKEQ. Trimming cost V 8 bases and J 2 bases; bases outside gene matches: 15. CDR3: CASLRSGQGGRNQPQHF. CDR3 coding DNA: TGTGCCAGCCTCCGATCAGGTCAGGGGGGTCGCAATCAGCCCCAGCATTTT.

V and J are TRBV4-2 and TRBJ2-1; D may be TRBD2 (6 bases). Germline V gene sequence: CDR1 LGHNA, CDR2 YNFKEQ. V dropped 0 bases and J dropped 6 bases, with 12 bases sitting between them. CDR3 size: 15 residues. CDR3 DNA sequence: TGTGCCAGCAGCCAAGATATGGACGGGGGCAATGAGCAGTTCTTC. This translates into CASSQDMDGGNEQFF.

This sequence joins TRBV4-1 and TRBJ2-5, with a possible D match to TRBD2 (6 bases). Trimming cost V 4 bases and J 0 bases, with 15 bases left between them. This CDR3 contains 16 residues. Germline V gene lookup returns CDR1 MGHRA and CDR2 YSYEKL. This CDR3 is CASSPLGERDQETQYF. In nucleotides, the CDR3 is TGCGCCAGCAGCCCCCTCGGGGAGCGGGACCAAGAGACCCAGTACTTC.

The V call is TRBV6-5, the J call TRBJ2-1, with TRBD1 matching over 7 bases. The CDR3 loop spans 15 amino acids. V dropped 0 bases and J dropped 2; count of bases not matched to a gene: 1. Germline CDR1 and CDR2: MNHEY and SVGAGI. The CDR3 bases are TGTGCCAGCAGTTACTCAACAGGGGCCTACAATGAGCAGTTCTTC. Translated: CASSYSTGAYNEQFF.

The chain uses TRBV10-2 and TRBJ2-7; 10 bases align to TRBD1. Germline CDR1 WSHSY, CDR2 SAAADI. The CDR3 runs to 16 residues. Unmatched junction bases numbered 7, after V lost 3 bases and J lost 2 bases. The CDR3 coding sequence is TGCGCCAGCAGTGAAAACCCCGGGACAGGGGCCTACGAGCAGTACTTC. Encoded protein: CASSENPGTGAYEQYF.

This chain links TRBV5-1 with TRBJ2-5; 11 bases map to TRBD2. The CDR3 totals 16 residues. Trimming removed 4 bases from V and 5 bases from J; junction bases left unmatched: 10. CDR1 and CDR2 from the germline V gene are SGHRS and YFSETQ. CDR3: CASSLHRLAGPETQYF. The CDR3 nucleotides read TGCGCCAGCAGCCTACACCGACTAGCGGGACCTGAGACCCAGTACTTC.

V and J are TRBV6-6 and TRBJ1-4; TRBD1 agrees at 7 bases. This CDR3 comprises 15 residues. Losses at the gene ends were 4 bases for V and 8 bases for J; bases not matched to a gene: 10. The germline V gene has CDR1 MNHNY and CDR2 SVGAGI (reference sequence). For the CDR3, the DNA is TGTGCCAGCAGTTCCCCGACAGGGAGAGACGAAAAACTGTTTTTT. Its translation: CASSSPTGRDEKLFF.

The CDR3 DNA follows: TGTGCCAGCAGCTTAGGAGGAGTAAAGTTAACCGGGGAGCTGTTTTTT. Protein: CASSLGGVKLTGELFF. The V gene is TRBV7-9, the J gene TRBJ2-2; D gene ambiguous. CDR3 size: 16 residues. The V end was cut by 1 base, the J end by 5 bases, with 14 bases between. Germline V gene sequence: CDR1 SEHNR, CDR2 FQNEAQ (reference sequence).

There are a few counts of this clone. The chain uses TRBV30 and TRBJ1-2; D gene uncertain. This CDR3 is built from 12 residues. Germline CDR1 GTSNPN, CDR2 SVGIG (reference sequence). V was clipped by 2 bases and J by 1 base, with 5 bases between them. CDR3 sequence reads: CAWSPVNYGYTF. CDR3 nucleotide sequence: TGTGCCTGGAGTCCAGTTAACTATGGCTACACCTTC. Full variable domain (remainder filled in from reference TRBV30 and TRBJ1-2): SQTIHQWPATLVQPVGSPLSLECTVEGTSNPNLYWYRQAAGRGLQLLFYSVGIGQISSEVPQNLSASRPQDRQFILSSKKLLLSDSGFYLCAWSPVNYGYTFGSGTRLTVV.

The V gene is TRBV5-1, the J gene TRBJ2-3; 7 bases fit TRBD1. With V trimmed by 0 bases and J by 0 bases, 1 base remained unmatched. Looked up from germline, CDR1 is SGHRS and CDR2 is YFSETQ. The CDR3 runs to 15 residues. CDR3 residues: CASSLEQGSTDTQYF. In nucleotides, the CDR3 is TGCGCCAGCAGCTTGGAACAGGGGAGCACAGATACGCAGTATTTT.

This rearrangement joins TRBV10-1 to TRBJ2-1, with 8 bases identical to TRBD1. CDR3 length: 14 residues. Germline values: CDR1 WNHNN, CDR2 SYGVQD (reference sequence). V dropped 3 bases and J dropped 7; count of bases not matched to a gene: 5. DNA for the CDR3: TGCGCCAGCAGTGAAGGGACAGGACGTAATGAGCAGTTCTTC. This gives the protein CASSEGTGRNEQFF.

This chain connects TRBV6-1 to TRBJ2-1; TRBD2 aligns across 7 bases. The CDR3 totals 15 residues. Unmatched junction bases numbered 7, after V lost 2 bases and J lost 6 bases. CDR1 and CDR2 from the germline V gene are MNHNS and SASEGT. CDR3 DNA: TGTGCCAGCAGTGAATCGTCGGGAGGCGTCAATGAGCAGTTCTTC. This gives the protein CASSESSGGVNEQFF.

V and J are TRBV28 and TRBJ2-3; D perhaps matches TRBD2 (6 bases). V was shortened by 2 bases and J by 3 bases, with 12 bases between the two germline ends. CDR1 is MDHEN, CDR2 SYDVKM, per germline. The CDR3 runs 15 residues. DNA for the CDR3: TGTGCCAGCAGTTTAGGTAGCGGTAGTACAGATACGCAGTATTTT. This encodes CASSLGSGSTDTQYF.

V usage is TRBV28 and J usage is TRBJ1-2, with D unclear. The CDR3 length is 15 residues. Germline V gene lookup returns CDR1 MDHEN and CDR2 SYDVKM. V was pared by 6 bases and J by 3 bases, with 17 bases between. The CDR3 nucleotides are TGTGCCAGCAGCTCCCCCGATACGGGGTACTATGGCTACACCTTC. Its protein product is CASSSPDTGYYGYTF.

The sample holds a few counts of this clone. This rearrangement joins TRBV19 to TRBJ1-5; perhaps TRBD1 as D (6 bases). Germline V lookup: CDR1 LNHDA, CDR2 SQIVND (reference sequence). CDR3 size: 13 residues. Trimming shortened V by 5 bases and J by 7 bases, and 12 bases separated the two germline ends. The CDR3 region has the DNA TGTGCCAGTAGTTGGGGGCAGGGCCAGCCCCAGCATTTT. Translation gives CASSWGQGQPQHF.